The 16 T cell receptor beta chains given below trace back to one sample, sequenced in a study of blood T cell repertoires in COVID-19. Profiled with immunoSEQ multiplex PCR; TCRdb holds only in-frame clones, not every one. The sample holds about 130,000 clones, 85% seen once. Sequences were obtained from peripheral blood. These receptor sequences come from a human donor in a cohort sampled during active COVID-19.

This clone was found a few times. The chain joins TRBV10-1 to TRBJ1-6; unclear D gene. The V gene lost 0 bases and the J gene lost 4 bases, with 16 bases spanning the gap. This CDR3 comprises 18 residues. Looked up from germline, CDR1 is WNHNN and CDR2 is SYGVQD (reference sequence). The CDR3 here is CASSESIISVGYNSPLHF. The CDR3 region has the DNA TGCGCCAGCAGTGAGTCGATAATTTCAGTTGGTTATAATTCACCCCTCCACTTT.

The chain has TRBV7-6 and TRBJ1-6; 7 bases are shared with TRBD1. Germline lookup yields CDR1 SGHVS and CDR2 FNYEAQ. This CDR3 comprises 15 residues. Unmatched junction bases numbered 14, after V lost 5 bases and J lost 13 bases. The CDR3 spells CASSLTVGDRTPLHF. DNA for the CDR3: TGTGCCAGCAGCCTAACTGTCGGGGACAGAACCCCCCTCCACTTT.

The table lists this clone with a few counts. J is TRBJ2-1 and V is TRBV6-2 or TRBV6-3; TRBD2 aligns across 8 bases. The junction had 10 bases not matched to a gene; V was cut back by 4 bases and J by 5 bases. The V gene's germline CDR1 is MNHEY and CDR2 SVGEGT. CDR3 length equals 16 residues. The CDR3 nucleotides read TGTGCCAGCAGTTCGACGCGGGAGGCACCCCACAATGAGCAGTTCTTC. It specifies CASSSTREAPHNEQFF.

The DNA of the CDR3 is TGTGCCAGCAGCCAGGGAGGGGGGGGCCTGGTGACCCAGTACTTC. Amino acids: CASSQGGGGLVTQYF. The chain employs TRBV7-2 and TRBJ2-5, with D perhaps matching TRBD2 (7 bases). Germline CDR1 is SGHTA and CDR2 is FQGNSA. CDR3 length equals 15 residues. V lost 5 bases and J 7 bases, leaving 20 bases between the germline ends.

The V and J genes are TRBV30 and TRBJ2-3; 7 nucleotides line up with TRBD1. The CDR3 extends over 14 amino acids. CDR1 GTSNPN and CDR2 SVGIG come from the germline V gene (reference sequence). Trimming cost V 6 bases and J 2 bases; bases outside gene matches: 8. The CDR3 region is CACPNRGLTDTQYF. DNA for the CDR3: TGTGCCTGCCCAAACAGGGGTCTCACAGATACGCAGTATTTT.

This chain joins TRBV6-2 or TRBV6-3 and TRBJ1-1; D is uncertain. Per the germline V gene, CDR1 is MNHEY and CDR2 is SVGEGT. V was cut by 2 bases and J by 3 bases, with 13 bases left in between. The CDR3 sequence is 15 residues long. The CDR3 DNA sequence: TGTGCCAGCAGTTACCCTGTTACCACGGACACTGAAGCTTTCTTT. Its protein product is CASSYPVTTDTEAFF.

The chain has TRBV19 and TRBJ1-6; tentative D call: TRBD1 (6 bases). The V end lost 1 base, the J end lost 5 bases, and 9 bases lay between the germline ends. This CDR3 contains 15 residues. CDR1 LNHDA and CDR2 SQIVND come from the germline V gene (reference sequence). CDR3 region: CASSIGDTNNSPLHF. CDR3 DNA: TGTGCCAGTAGTATAGGGGACACCAATAATTCACCCCTCCACTTT.

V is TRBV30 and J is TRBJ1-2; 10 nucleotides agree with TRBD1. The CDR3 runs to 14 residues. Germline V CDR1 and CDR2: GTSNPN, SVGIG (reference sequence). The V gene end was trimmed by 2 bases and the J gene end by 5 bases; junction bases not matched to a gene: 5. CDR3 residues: CAWSLGQGSYGYTF. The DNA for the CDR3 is TGTGCCTGGAGTCTGGGACAGGGGTCATATGGCTACACCTTC.

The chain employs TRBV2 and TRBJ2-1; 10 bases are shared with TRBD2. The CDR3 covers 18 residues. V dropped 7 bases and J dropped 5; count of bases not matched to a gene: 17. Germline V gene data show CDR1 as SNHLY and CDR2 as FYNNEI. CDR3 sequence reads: CASIVRAGGYQINNEQFF. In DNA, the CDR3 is TGTGCCAGCATTGTTCGAGCGGGAGGGTATCAGATCAACAATGAGCAGTTCTTC.

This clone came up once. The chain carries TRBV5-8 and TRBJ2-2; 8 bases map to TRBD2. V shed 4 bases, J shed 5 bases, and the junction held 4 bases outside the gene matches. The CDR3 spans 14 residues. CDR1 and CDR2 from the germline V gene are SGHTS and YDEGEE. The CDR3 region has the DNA TGTGCCAGCAGCGGCGTAGCGGGGACCGGGGAGCTGTTTTTT. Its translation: CASSGVAGTGELFF.

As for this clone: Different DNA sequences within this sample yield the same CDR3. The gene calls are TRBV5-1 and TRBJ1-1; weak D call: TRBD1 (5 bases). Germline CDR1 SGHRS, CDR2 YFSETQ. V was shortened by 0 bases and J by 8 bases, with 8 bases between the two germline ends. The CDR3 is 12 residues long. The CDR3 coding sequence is TGCGCCAGCAGCTTGGATCGGGGGGAAGCTTTCTTT. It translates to CASSLDRGEAFF.

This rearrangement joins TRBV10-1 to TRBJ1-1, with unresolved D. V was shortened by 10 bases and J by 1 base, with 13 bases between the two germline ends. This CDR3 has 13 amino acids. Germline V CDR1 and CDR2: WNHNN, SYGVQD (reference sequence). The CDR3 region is CATKEAPNTEAFF. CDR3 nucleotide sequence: TGCGCCACCAAGGAGGCTCCGAACACTGAAGCTTTCTTT.

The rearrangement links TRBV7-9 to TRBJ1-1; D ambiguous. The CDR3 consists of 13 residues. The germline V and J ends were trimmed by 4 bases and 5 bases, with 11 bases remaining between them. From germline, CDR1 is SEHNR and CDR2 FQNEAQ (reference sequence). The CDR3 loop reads CASSYGVGTEAFF. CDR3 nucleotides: TGTGCCAGCAGCTACGGTGTCGGGACTGAAGCTTTCTTT.

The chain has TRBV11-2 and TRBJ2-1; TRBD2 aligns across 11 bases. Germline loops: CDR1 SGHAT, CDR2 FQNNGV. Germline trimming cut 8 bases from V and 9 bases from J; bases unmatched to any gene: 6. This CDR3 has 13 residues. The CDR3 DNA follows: TGTGCCAGCGTACTAGCGGGAGCGGGTGAGCAGTTCTTC. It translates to CASVLAGAGEQFF. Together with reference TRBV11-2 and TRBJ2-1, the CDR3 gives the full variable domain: EAGVAQSPRYKIIEKRQSVAFWCNPISGHATLYWYQQILGQGPKLLIQFQNNGVVDDSQLPKDRFSAERLKGVDSTLKIQPAKLEDSAVYLCASVLAGAGEQFFGPGTRLTVL.

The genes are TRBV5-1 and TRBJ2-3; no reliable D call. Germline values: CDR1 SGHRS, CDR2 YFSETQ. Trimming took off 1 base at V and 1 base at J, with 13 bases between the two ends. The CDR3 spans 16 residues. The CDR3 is CASSLSARVGTDTQYF. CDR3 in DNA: TGCGCCAGCAGCTTGTCTGCCCGCGTAGGCACAGATACGCAGTATTTT.

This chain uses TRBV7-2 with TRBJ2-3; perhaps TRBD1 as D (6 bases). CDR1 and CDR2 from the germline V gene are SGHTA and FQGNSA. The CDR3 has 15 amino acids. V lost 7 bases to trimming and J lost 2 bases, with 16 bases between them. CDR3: CASKVDRGTTDTQYF. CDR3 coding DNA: TGTGCCAGCAAGGTGGATAGGGGGACCACAGATACGCAGTATTTT.